The 21 T cell receptor beta chains below come from one sample, sequenced in a study of control samples from healthy donors and cancer patients. Measured with immunoSEQ multiplex PCR; TCRdb has only the in-frame clones, and not every one. There are approximately 150,000 clones in the sample; around nine tenths occur only once, and less than 0.75% lies in the top ten. The sample comprised blood. Receptor source: a woman in her thirties in good health.

The chain is built from TRBV19 and TRBJ1-5; D not certain. Germline V gives CDR1 LNHDA, CDR2 SQIVND (reference sequence). The CDR3 runs 13 residues. V was clipped by 4 bases and J by 6 bases, with 10 bases between them. The CDR3 reads CASSRGLGQPQHF. CDR3 DNA: TGTGCCAGTAGTAGAGGACTGGGTCAGCCCCAGCATTTT.

The V call is TRBV9, the J call TRBJ2-1, with TRBD1 matching 8 bases. CDR1 SGDLS and CDR2 YYNGEE come from the germline V gene. The CDR3 totals 15 residues. The trim removed 4 bases at V and 4 bases at J, leaving 7 bases unmatched. The CDR3 spells CASSSDRGSYNEQFF. CDR3 sequence (DNA): TGTGCCAGCAGCTCCGACAGGGGCAGTTACAATGAGCAGTTCTTC.

The chain is built from TRBV6-5 and TRBJ1-5, with TRBD1 identical over 7 bases. Unmatched junction bases numbered 4, after V lost 4 bases and J lost 4 bases. Germline lookup yields CDR1 MNHEY and CDR2 SVGAGI. The CDR3 runs 14 residues. The CDR3, as DNA: TGTGCCAGCAGTTTGGACAGGCTAAATCAGCCCCAGCATTTT. It translates to CASSLDRLNQPQHF.

DNA for the CDR3: TGCGCCAGCAGCCTGGACCCGGGGGAGACCCAGTACTTC. Amino acid sequence: CASSLDPGETQYF. This chain links TRBV5-1 with TRBJ2-5; weak D call: TRBD2 (5 bases). The CDR3 contains 13 residues. Trimming removed 4 bases from V and 5 bases from J, with 12 bases in between. Looked up from germline, CDR1 is SGHRS and CDR2 is YFSETQ. Using reference TRBV5-1 and TRBJ2-5 for the parts outside the CDR3, the full variable domain is KAGVTQTPRYLIKTRGQQVTLSCSPISGHRSVSWYQQTPGQGLQFLFEYFSETQRNKGNFPGRFSGRQFSNSRSEMNVSTLELGDSALYLCASSLDPGETQYFGPGTRLLVL.

V and J are TRBV4-1 and TRBJ2-1, with D tentatively TRBD1 (6 bases). With 1 base removed from V and 0 bases from J, the gap between germline ends came to 13 bases. Germline V CDR1 and CDR2: MGHRA, YSYEKL. The CDR3 has 17 residues. The CDR3 reads CASSQGGQPSSYNEQFF. CDR3 nucleotides: TGCGCCAGCAGCCAAGGGGGACAACCGAGCTCCTACAATGAGCAGTTCTTC.

V is TRBV6-5 and J is TRBJ2-7; D could derive from TRBD1 or TRBD2 (6 bases each). The CDR3 is 15 amino acids. V dropped 10 bases and J dropped 2 bases, with 21 bases sitting between them. From germline, CDR1 is MNHEY and CDR2 SVGAGI. The CDR3 coding sequence is TGTGCCACAAGGGGGGATTGGGGGCCACCCTACGAGCAGTACTTC. This codes for CATRGDWGPPYEQYF.

The chain carries TRBV7-6 and TRBJ2-7; D ambiguous. The CDR3 has 15 amino acids. Per germline, CDR1 SGHVS and CDR2 FNYEAQ. Trimming stripped 6 bases from V and 1 base from J, with 16 bases between. The CDR3: CASSRLSDQSYEQYF. CDR3 nucleotides: TGTGCCAGCAGTAGGTTGTCAGATCAATCCTACGAGCAGTACTTC.

The V call is TRBV4-1, the J call TRBJ1-6; D gene unclear. V gave up 1 base and J gave up 0 bases, with 10 bases separating them. The germline V gene has CDR1 MGHRA and CDR2 YSYEKL. There are 17 residues in the CDR3. DNA of the CDR3: TGCGCCAGCAGCCAAGCTTCGGAGGTCTCCTATAATTCACCCCTCCACTTT. Amino acids: CASSQASEVSYNSPLHF.

The chain uses TRBV7-9 and TRBJ1-1; no clear D gene. V shed 1 base and J shed 3 bases, with 18 bases lying between them. This CDR3 spans 17 amino acids. From germline, CDR1 is SEHNR and CDR2 FQNEAQ (reference sequence). The CDR3 reads CASSLVIQTRVYTEAFF. The CDR3 nucleotides read TGTGCCAGCAGCTTAGTAATTCAGACAAGAGTTTACACTGAAGCTTTCTTT. The full variable domain, with the rest looked up from reference TRBV7-9 and TRBJ1-1, is DTGVSQNPRHKITKRGQNVTFRCDPISEHNRLYWYRQTLGQGPEFLTYFQNEAQLEKSRLLSDRFSAERPKGSFSTLEIQRTEQGDSAMYLCASSLVIQTRVYTEAFFGQGTRLTVV.

J is TRBJ1-1 and V is TRBV12-3 or TRBV12-4; D call uncertain. The V and J ends lost 3 bases and 1 base respectively, with 6 bases between them. CDR3 length equals 13 residues. CDR3 nucleotides: TGTGCCAGCAGTTTCGGGTGGAACACTGAAGCTTTCTTT. As protein: CASSFGWNTEAFF.

The genes are TRBV29-1 and TRBJ1-2; 7 bases are a match to TRBD1. The V and J ends lost 0 bases and 5 bases, in that order; junction bases with no gene match: 6. CDR1 and CDR2 from the germline V gene are SQVTM and ANQGSEA. The CDR3 is 14 residues long. CDR3 protein: CSVEDQGTVYGYTF. The CDR3 region has the DNA TGCAGCGTTGAAGATCAAGGGACAGTGTATGGCTACACCTTC.

The J gene is TRBJ1-1, the V gene TRBV12-3 or TRBV12-4; no clear D. V lost 1 base to trimming and J lost 3 bases, with 6 bases between them. The CDR3 contains 13 residues. For the CDR3, the DNA is TGTGCCAGCAGTTTAGAAGTAGACACTGAAGCTTTCTTT. Amino acids: CASSLEVDTEAFF.

The rearrangement links TRBV15 to TRBJ2-5, with D unresolved. Germline V gene sequence: CDR1 LNHNV, CDR2 YYDKDF (reference sequence). V lost 6 bases, J lost 7 bases, and 15 bases lay in between. This CDR3 has 13 residues. The CDR3 is CATRETRLGTQYF. CDR3 nucleotide sequence: TGTGCCACCAGAGAAACGCGGTTGGGGACCCAGTACTTC.

The J gene is TRBJ2-3, the V gene TRBV9, with 9 bases matching TRBD2. The CDR3 consists of 18 residues. After removal of 0 bases from V and 0 bases from J, the junction contained 8 bases not matched to a gene. Per germline, CDR1 SGDLS and CDR2 YYNGEE. The CDR3 DNA follows: TGTGCCAGCAGCGTAGGGCGGCTAGCGGGGTTTAGCACAGATACGCAGTATTTT. It codes for CASSVGRLAGFSTDTQYF.

V usage is TRBV5-6 and J usage is TRBJ2-7; D is possibly TRBD2 (5 bases). Germline loops: CDR1 SGHDT, CDR2 YYEEEE. The CDR3 sequence is 15 residues long. V was pared by 4 bases and J by 4 bases, with 18 bases between. CDR3 loop: CASSPLQSGGYEQYF. CDR3 in DNA: TGTGCCAGCAGCCCATTACAGTCAGGCGGGTACGAGCAGTACTTC.

The chain links TRBV19 to TRBJ2-5; D gene ambiguous. This CDR3 spans 12 amino acids. Germline V gene lookup returns CDR1 LNHDA and CDR2 SQIVND (reference sequence). V shed 8 bases and J shed 5 bases, with 12 bases lying between them. CDR3 in DNA: TGTGCCAGTTCCCAATTGGGGGAGACCCAGTACTTC. This gives the protein CASSQLGETQYF.

Remarks on this clone: Other DNA sequences in this specimen translate into the identical CDR3. The rearrangement uses TRBV28 and TRBJ2-7; D uncertain. Trimming removed 2 bases from V and 3 bases from J, with 2 bases in between. CDR1 MDHEN and CDR2 SYDVKM come from the germline V gene. The CDR3 loop spans 11 amino acids. The CDR3 DNA is TGTGCCAGCAGTTTAGGCTACGAGCAGTACTTC. It is translated as CASSLGYEQYF.

The gene calls are TRBV9 and TRBJ2-7; a weak D match, TRBD1 (6 bases). Trimming shortened V by 4 bases and J by 6 bases, and 11 bases separated the two germline ends. The CDR3 runs 12 residues. In germline, CDR1 is SGDLS, CDR2 YYNGEE. The chain's CDR3 is CASSPGAGEQYF. CDR3 DNA: TGTGCCAGCAGCCCAGGGGCGGGCGAGCAGTACTTC.

This sequence joins TRBV20-1 and TRBJ1-1, with D unclear. CDR1 and CDR2 (germline): DFQATT, SNEGSKA (reference sequence). V was clipped by 3 bases and J by 0 bases, with 8 bases between them. This CDR3 spans 13 amino acids. CDR3 nucleotides: TGCAGTGCTAGTCGGCGGATGAACACTGAAGCTTTCTTT. Encoded protein: CSASRRMNTEAFF.

The chain links TRBV29-1 to TRBJ2-1; 7 nucleotides line up with TRBD2. Germline CDR1 and CDR2: SQVTM and ANQGSEA. J lost 0 bases, V lost 7 bases, and 9 bases had no gene match. This CDR3 has 15 amino acids. CDR3 coding DNA: TGCAGCGCGAAGGTCCTAGCGGCCTCCTACAATGAGCAGTTCTTC. It specifies CSAKVLAASYNEQFF.

This sequence joins TRBV5-1 and TRBJ1-4; D remains ambiguous. The CDR3 contains 15 residues. V was clipped by 1 base and J by 7 bases, with 14 bases between them. Germline V CDR1 and CDR2: SGHRS, YFSETQ. CDR3 bases: TGCGCCAGCAGCTTGACGTCCAGCCGTAGTGAAAAACTGTTTTTT. Encoded protein: CASSLTSSRSEKLFF.